This T cell receptor beta chain was captured in a study of OX40 agonist ivuxolimab in advanced cancers. The V and J ends lost 3 bases and 2 bases respectively, with 8 bases between them. The CDR3 is 13 amino acids. Germline-derived CDR1 and CDR2 are MGHDK and SYGVNS. Measured with immunoSEQ multiplex PCR; TCRdb has only the in-frame clones, and not every one. This sample has approximately 80,000 clones, with about 94% found just once. V gene TRBV25-1 combines with J gene TRBJ2-7, with D tentatively TRBD1 (7 bases). Sample: CD4+ or CD8+ T cells sorted from blood, taken in a trial of the OX40 agonist ivuxolimab. The sequence came from an adult with an advanced solid tumor such as melanoma, head and neck, liver or kidney cancer. CDR3 in amino acids: CASSDRGAYEQYF. In DNA form, the CDR3 reads TGTGCCAGCAGTGACAGGGGGGCCTACGAGCAGTACTTC.